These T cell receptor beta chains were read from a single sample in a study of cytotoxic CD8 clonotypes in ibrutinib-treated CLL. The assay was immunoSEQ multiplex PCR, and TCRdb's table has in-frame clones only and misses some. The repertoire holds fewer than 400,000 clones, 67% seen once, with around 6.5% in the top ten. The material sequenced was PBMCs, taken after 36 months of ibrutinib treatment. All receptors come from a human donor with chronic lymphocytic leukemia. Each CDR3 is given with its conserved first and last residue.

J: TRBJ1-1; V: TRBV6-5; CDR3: CASSYGFVNTEAFF
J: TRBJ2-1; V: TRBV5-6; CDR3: CASSLGGYEQFF
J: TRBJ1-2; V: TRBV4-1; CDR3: CASSPTGVRGYTF
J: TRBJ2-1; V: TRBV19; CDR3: CASSIPHLAGENEQFF
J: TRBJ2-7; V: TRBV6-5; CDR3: CASKQGPYEQYF
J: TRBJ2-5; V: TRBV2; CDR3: CASSALGTTSGTQYF
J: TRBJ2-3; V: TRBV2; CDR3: CASRAKPGLGAGDTQYF
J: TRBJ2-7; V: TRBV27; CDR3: CASSFMGPSGQYF
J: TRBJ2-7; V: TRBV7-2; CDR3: CASSGYRGSGYEQYF
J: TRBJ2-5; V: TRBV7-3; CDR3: CASSSRPLQETQYF
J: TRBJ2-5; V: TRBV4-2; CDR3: CASSPLAGGPETQYF
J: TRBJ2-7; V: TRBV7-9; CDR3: CASSPGHVSYEQYF
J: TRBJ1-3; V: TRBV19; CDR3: CASSIETPGNTIYF
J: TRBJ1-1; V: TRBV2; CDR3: CASSEGTAIYHNTEAFF
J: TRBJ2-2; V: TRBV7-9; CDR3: CASSLARGGFGELFF
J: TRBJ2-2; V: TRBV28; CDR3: CASRPTRATGELFF
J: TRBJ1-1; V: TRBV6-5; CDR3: CASSRTIGWPFF
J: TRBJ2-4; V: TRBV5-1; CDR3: CASSPKWGSKNIQYF
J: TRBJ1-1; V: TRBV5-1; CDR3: CASSTGRNTEAFF
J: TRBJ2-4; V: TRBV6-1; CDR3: CASRHRGRNIQYF
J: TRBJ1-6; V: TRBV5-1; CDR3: CASSLAGDRDSPLHF
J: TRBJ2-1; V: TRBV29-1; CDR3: CSASANYNEQFF
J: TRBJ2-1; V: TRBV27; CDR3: CASSWWGGSHNEQFF
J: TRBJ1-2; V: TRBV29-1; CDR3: CSVVSGQDDWGF
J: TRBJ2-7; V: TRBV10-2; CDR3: CASSELLAGGKQYF
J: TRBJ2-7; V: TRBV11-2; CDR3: CASSQAVASREQYF
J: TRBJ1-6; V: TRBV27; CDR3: CASSIRDRDSPLHF
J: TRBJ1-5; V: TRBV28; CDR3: CASSPGTGFRPQHF
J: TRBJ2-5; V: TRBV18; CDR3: CASSSTGMETQYF
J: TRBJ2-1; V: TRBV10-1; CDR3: CASSESLRGADNEQFF
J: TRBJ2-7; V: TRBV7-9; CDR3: CASSLDGGYEQYF
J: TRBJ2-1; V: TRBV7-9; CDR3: CASSLLSLSYNEQFF
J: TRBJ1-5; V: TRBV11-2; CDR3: CASSLDGYRGLEPQHF
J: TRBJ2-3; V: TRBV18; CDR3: CASSAGTTDTQYF
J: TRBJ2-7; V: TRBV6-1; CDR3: CASSGDRRFSYEQYF
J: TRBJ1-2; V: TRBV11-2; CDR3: CASSFPGPRDGYTF
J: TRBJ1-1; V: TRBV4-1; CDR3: CASSPGTAYEAFF
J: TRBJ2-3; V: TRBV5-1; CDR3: CASRLGTVSTDTQYF
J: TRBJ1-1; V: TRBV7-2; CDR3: CASSLSPAGGVTEAFF